Listed here are 31 T cell receptor beta chains from one sample, sequenced in a study of OX40 agonist ivuxolimab in advanced cancers. Some clones are missing from TCRdb's copy, which holds only in-frame ones; the method was immunoSEQ multiplex PCR. The sample lists fewer than 55,000 clones, around 81% occurring once. The sequenced sample was CD4+ or CD8+ T cells sorted from blood, obtained in a trial of the OX40 agonist ivuxolimab. Receptors originate from an adult with an advanced solid tumor such as melanoma, head and neck, liver or kidney cancer.

This clone ranks as medium-sized (0.01 to 0.1%). The chain has TRBV18 and TRBJ2-2; 7 nucleotides align to TRBD1. The CDR3 has 15 amino acids. J gave up 2 bases and V 4 bases, and 4 bases lay outside the gene matches. Germline CDR1 KGHSH, CDR2 LQKENI. As DNA, the CDR3 is TGTGCCAGCTCACTTAGGGACAGAAACACCGGGGAGCTGTTTTTT. As protein: CASSLRDRNTGELFF.

The rearrangement uses TRBV6-5 and TRBJ2-1; 7 bases fit TRBD2. Trimming at V came to 1 base and at J to 0 bases, leaving 3 bases not matched to a gene. The CDR3 is 16 amino acids. In germline, CDR1 is MNHEY, CDR2 SVGAGI. CDR3 nucleotide sequence: TGTGCCAGCAGTTACTGGCGGGAGACCTCCTACAATGAGCAGTTCTTC. This translates into CASSYWRETSYNEQFF.

This chain uses TRBV7-2 with TRBJ1-1, with D unresolved. The length of the CDR3 is 14 residues. Trimming removed 2 bases from V and 3 bases from J, with 10 bases in between. Germline V CDR1 and CDR2: SGHTA, FQGNSA. The CDR3 reads CASSLIGADTEAFF. The CDR3 DNA follows: TGTGCCAGCAGCTTAATTGGCGCGGACACTGAAGCTTTCTTT.

The J gene is TRBJ1-1, the V gene TRBV5-5, with TRBD1 as a possible D gene (5 bases). The CDR3 contains 12 residues. Germline V gives CDR1 SGHKS, CDR2 YYEKEE (reference sequence). The ends were cut back, 7 bases at V and 3 bases at J, with 10 bases in the middle. The DNA for the CDR3 is TGTGCCAGCGATAGGGGAGACACTGAAGCTTTCTTT. This gives the protein CASDRGDTEAFF.

V and J are TRBV5-1 and TRBJ1-5, with D possibly TRBD1 on 6 matching bases. In germline, CDR1 is SGHRS, CDR2 YFSETQ. V lost 1 base and J lost 0, with 14 bases in between. The CDR3 runs to 17 residues. The CDR3, as DNA: TGCGCCAGCAGCTTGAATGGGGGCCTGGATAGCAATCAGCCCCAGCATTTT. Amino acid sequence: CASSLNGGLDSNQPQHF.

This chain uses TRBV9 with TRBJ2-2, with unresolved D. The CDR3 totals 13 residues. V lost 0 bases to trimming and J lost 4 bases, with 4 bases between them. The germline V gene has CDR1 SGDLS and CDR2 YYNGEE. This chain's CDR3 is CASSVDSTGELFF. CDR3 DNA sequence: TGTGCCAGCAGCGTAGACAGCACCGGGGAGCTGTTTTTT.

Details on this clone: An end of the junction differs from the germline gene, which may be a read error. V and J are TRBV27 and TRBJ2-7, with D maybe TRBD2 (6 bases). The length of the CDR3 is 16 residues. Germline-derived CDR1 and CDR2 are MNHEY and SMNVEV (reference sequence). CDR3 sequence (DNA): TGTGCCAGCAGCCCGGGACCGGGAGAAGCCTCCCACGAGCAGTACTTC. It is translated as CASSPGPGEASHEQYF.

This clone was seen more than once but under ten times. The rearrangement uses TRBV7-9 and TRBJ1-2; D is uncertain. Germline V gives CDR1 SEHNR, CDR2 FQNEAQ (reference sequence). Trimming removed 5 bases at V and 4 bases at J, with 14 bases between. This CDR3 contains 14 residues. CDR3 residues: CASSAGVGSYGYTF. CDR3 sequence (DNA): TGTGCCAGCAGCGCCGGGGTGGGGAGCTATGGCTACACCTTC.

The rearrangement links TRBV14 to TRBJ1-2; the D is unclear. The V gene lost 4 bases and the J gene lost 0 bases, with 6 bases spanning the gap. The CDR3 covers 13 residues. Per the germline V gene, CDR1 is SGHDN and CDR2 is FVKESK. CDR3 nucleotide sequence: TGTGCCAGCAGCCCTGCCTCTAACTATGGCTACACCTTC. This translates into CASSPASNYGYTF.

The chain combines TRBV5-1 with TRBJ2-3; 9 bases line up with TRBD1. This CDR3 is 15 amino acids long. Trimming cost V 4 bases and J 5 bases; bases outside gene matches: 8. Germline CDR1 reads SGHRS; CDR2 reads YFSETQ. In DNA form, the CDR3 reads TGCGCCAGCAGCGCCGGGACAGGGAATGGAGATACGCAGTATTTT. It encodes CASSAGTGNGDTQYF. The whole variable domain, filled in from reference TRBV5-1 and TRBJ2-3, reads KAGVTQTPRYLIKTRGQQVTLSCSPISGHRSVSWYQQTPGQGLQFLFEYFSETQRNKGNFPGRFSGRQFSNSRSEMNVSTLELGDSALYLCASSAGTGNGDTQYFGPGTRLTVL.

This clone was seen more than once but under ten times. The gene calls are TRBV7-8 and TRBJ1-5; D is perhaps TRBD1 (6 bases). The CDR3 covers 14 residues. The germline V and J ends were trimmed by 5 bases and 1 base, with 9 bases remaining between them. Germline lookup yields CDR1 SGHVS and CDR2 FQNEAQ. Here the CDR3 reads CASSPRGSNQPQHF. CDR3 coding DNA: TGTGCCAGCAGCCCCAGGGGAAGCAATCAGCCCCAGCATTTT.

The chain joins TRBV7-9 to TRBJ1-5; D possibly corresponds to TRBD1 (5 bases). The V gene lost 1 base and the J gene lost 4 bases, with 8 bases spanning the gap. CDR1 and CDR2 (germline): SEHNR, FQNEAQ (reference sequence). This CDR3 spans 14 amino acids. The CDR3 nucleotides are TGTGCCAGCAGCTTAGGGGGCCTAAATCAGCCCCAGCATTTT. Its translation is CASSLGGLNQPQHF.

The V call is TRBV5-1, the J call TRBJ2-3, with no clear D. This CDR3 is 13 amino acids long. CDR1 is SGHRS and CDR2 is YFSETQ in the germline V gene. With 5 bases removed from V and 4 bases from J, the gap between germline ends came to 11 bases. CDR3 sequence: CASSVGSPDTQYF. Written as DNA, the CDR3 is TGCGCCAGCAGTGTGGGGTCCCCAGATACGCAGTATTTT.

The chain uses TRBV13 and TRBJ1-5, with TRBD1 matching 11 bases. This CDR3 is built from 14 residues. With V trimmed by 4 bases and J by 6 bases, 2 bases remained unmatched. Germline CDR1 and CDR2: PRHDT and FYEKMQ (reference sequence). The CDR3 DNA reads as TGTGCCAGCAGCTCCGGGACAGGGGGTCAGCCCCAGCATTTT. Protein sequence: CASSSGTGGQPQHF.

The chain joins TRBV30 to TRBJ2-1, with 7 nucleotides matching TRBD1. CDR1 is GTSNPN, CDR2 SVGIG, per germline (reference sequence). The CDR3 has 14 amino acids. Trimming took 2 bases from V and 3 from J; bases not matched to a gene: 4. The CDR3 loop is CAWSRQGIYNEQFF. The CDR3 DNA follows: TGTGCCTGGAGTCGACAGGGAATCTACAATGAGCAGTTCTTC.

The chain carries TRBV9 and TRBJ1-1; 7 nucleotides match TRBD1. V dropped 0 bases and J dropped 6; count of bases not matched to a gene: 2. This CDR3 comprises 13 residues. Germline CDR1 reads SGDLS; CDR2 reads YYNGEE. Written as DNA, the CDR3 is TGTGCCAGCAGCGTAGCCGGGACAGCTGAAGCTTTCTTT. Residues: CASSVAGTAEAFF.

V gene TRBV19 combines with J gene TRBJ1-4; maybe TRBD1 (5 bases). Germline V gene lookup returns CDR1 LNHDA and CDR2 SQIVND (reference sequence). This CDR3 is 15 amino acids long. Deletions cut 7 bases from V and 0 bases from J, with 12 bases between. The CDR3 bases are TGTGCCAGTAACGAGGGGCCGGCAACTAATGAAAAACTGTTTTTT. It codes for CASNEGPATNEKLFF. Supplemented by reference TRBV19 and TRBJ1-4, the full variable domain reads DGGITQSPKYLFRKEGQNVTLSCEQNLNHDAMYWYRQDPGQGLRLIYYSQIVNDFQKGDIAEGYSVSREKKESFPLTVTSAQKNPTAFYLCASNEGPATNEKLFFGSGTQLSVL.

V usage is TRBV19 and J usage is TRBJ1-5; no definite D call. Trimming pared 7 bases from V and 6 bases from J, leaving 16 bases between. The CDR3 is 14 residues long. The germline CDR1 and CDR2 sequences are LNHDA and SQIVND (reference sequence). The CDR3 loop reads CASMRGFGIQPQHF. CDR3 nucleotides: TGTGCCAGTATGCGGGGTTTCGGGATTCAGCCCCAGCATTTT.

The chain has TRBV7-9 and TRBJ2-1, with 8 bases matching TRBD2. V lost 1 base, J lost 9 bases, and 5 bases stayed unmatched. CDR1 is SEHNR and CDR2 is FQNEAQ in the germline V gene (reference sequence). This CDR3 is 14 amino acids long. In nucleotides, the CDR3 is TGTGCCAGCAGCTTAGGAGCGGGGGAGACTGAGCAGTTCTTC. As protein: CASSLGAGETEQFF. Combining the CDR3 with reference TRBV7-9 and TRBJ2-1 gives the whole variable domain DTGVSQNPRHKITKRGQNVTFRCDPISEHNRLYWYRQTLGQGPEFLTYFQNEAQLEKSRLLSDRFSAERPKGSFSTLEIQRTEQGDSAMYLCASSLGAGETEQFFGPGTRLTVL.

The rearrangement uses TRBV6-1 and TRBJ1-4, with a weak D call TRBD1 (5 bases). V lost 8 bases to trimming and J lost 4 bases, with 11 bases between them. The CDR3 extends over 13 amino acids. In germline, CDR1 is MNHNS, CDR2 SASEGT. CDR3 sequence: CASLGADNEKLFF. The CDR3 bases are TGTGCCAGCCTAGGGGCAGATAATGAAAAACTGTTTTTT.

V usage is TRBV6-6 and J usage is TRBJ1-4; D gene uncertain. With 7 bases removed from V and 4 bases from J, the gap between germline ends came to 16 bases. Germline CDR1 is MNHNY and CDR2 is SVGAGI (reference sequence). CDR3 size: 15 residues. This CDR3 reads CASTDGWQYNEKLFF. The CDR3 DNA reads TGTGCCAGCACAGACGGTTGGCAGTATAATGAAAAACTGTTTTTT.

The chain employs TRBV7-9 and TRBJ1-1, with unresolved D. Deletions cut 1 base from V and 7 bases from J, with 7 bases between. CDR1 SEHNR and CDR2 FQNEAQ come from the germline V gene (reference sequence). There are 12 residues in the CDR3. DNA of the CDR3: TGTGCCAGCAGCTTAGGGACTCGTGAAGCTTTCTTT. Its translation: CASSLGTREAFF.

The rearrangement joins TRBV6-1 to TRBJ2-3; 13 bases map to TRBD2. CDR3 length: 14 amino acids. With V trimmed by 8 bases and J by 4 bases, 3 bases remained unmatched. Germline CDR1 MNHNS, CDR2 SASEGT. CDR3: CASGGLAGADTQYF. As DNA, the CDR3 is TGTGCCAGCGGTGGACTAGCGGGAGCAGATACGCAGTATTTT.

The sample holds one count of this clone. J is TRBJ1-1 and V is TRBV27, with 9 bases fitting TRBD1. Trimming took 6 bases from V and 8 from J; bases not matched to a gene: 4. The CDR3 has 12 amino acids. Germline CDR1 is MNHEY and CDR2 is SMNVEV (reference sequence). The CDR3 DNA sequence: TGTGCCAGCAGACAGGGGGCGGCGGAAGCTTTCTTT. Residues: CASRQGAAEAFF.

The chain uses TRBV6-5 and TRBJ1-4; D is undetermined. There are 14 residues in the CDR3. V shed 6 bases and J shed 4 bases, with 12 bases lying between them. Per the germline V gene, CDR1 is MNHEY and CDR2 is SVGAGI. CDR3 DNA: TGTGCCAGCAGGGTCCGGGATTTTAATGAAAAACTGTTTTTT. Its protein product is CASRVRDFNEKLFF.

With regard to this clone: One end of the junction fails to match germline, which may point to a read error. The rearrangement uses TRBV19 and TRBJ2-1; the match to TRBD1 covers 7 bases. Germline values: CDR1 LNHDA, CDR2 SQIVND (reference sequence). The CDR3 loop spans 11 amino acids. CDR3 amino acids: CVSKGAGEQFF. The CDR3 nucleotides are TGCGTATCGAAGGGGGCTGGTGAGCAGTTCTTC.

This clone has a single count. J is TRBJ2-3 and V is TRBV7-7, with 9 bases fitting TRBD2. This CDR3 has 15 residues. The germline V gene has CDR1 SSHAT and CDR2 FNYEAQ (reference sequence). The junction had 9 bases not matched to a gene; V was cut back by 5 bases and J by 6 bases. The CDR3 here is CASSPTSGYLDTQYF. The CDR3 DNA reads as TGTGCCAGCAGCCCGACTAGCGGATATCTTGATACGCAGTATTTT. Drawing the rest from reference TRBV7-7 and TRBJ2-3, the complete variable domain is GAGVSQSPRYKVTKRGQDVTLRCDPISSHATLYWYQQALGQGPEFLTYFNYEAQPDKSGLPSDRFSAERPEGSISTLTIQRTEQRDSAMYRCASSPTSGYLDTQYFGPGTRLTVL.

For the CDR3, the DNA is TGTGCCAGCAGCTTGGGGGGTCAAGAGACCCAGTACTTC. Amino acid sequence: CASSLGGQETQYF. V gene TRBV5-5 combines with J gene TRBJ2-5; D is ambiguous. The germline V gene encodes CDR1 SGHKS and CDR2 YYEKEE (reference sequence). V was shortened by 0 bases and J by 2 bases, with 5 bases between the two germline ends. This CDR3 is built from 13 residues.

This clone was seen a single time. This chain connects TRBV5-4 to TRBJ2-1, with TRBD2 matching over 7 bases. Germline V lookup: CDR1 SGHNT, CDR2 YYREEE (reference sequence). V lost 6 bases, J lost 3 bases, and 12 bases stayed unmatched. This CDR3 contains 16 residues. In DNA form, the CDR3 reads TGTGCCAGCACCGGGCCGGCTAGCGGACTCTACAATGAGCAGTTCTTC. Its protein product is CASTGPASGLYNEQFF. Full variable domain (missing parts from reference TRBV5-4 and TRBJ2-1): ETGVTQSPTHLIKTRGQQVTLRCSSQSGHNTVSWYQQALGQGPQFIFQYYREEENGRGNFPPRFSGLQFPNYSSELNVNALELDDSALYLCASTGPASGLYNEQFFGPGTRLTVL.

This chain uses TRBV27 with TRBJ2-3; 9 nucleotides match TRBD2. The CDR3 covers 14 residues. V lost 3 bases to trimming and J lost 5 bases; unmatched junction nucleotides: 3. CDR1 and CDR2 (germline): MNHEY, SMNVEV (reference sequence). CDR3 sequence: CASSFRGRGDTQYF. In DNA, the CDR3 is TGTGCCAGCAGTTTCCGCGGGAGGGGAGATACGCAGTATTTT.

The DNA for the CDR3 is TGTGCCAGTAGCAGACTAGCGGGGAGCACAGATACGCAGTATTTT. Its translation is CASSRLAGSTDTQYF. This sequence joins TRBV19 and TRBJ2-3; 11 bases map to TRBD2. Unmatched junction bases numbered 2, after V lost 6 bases and J lost 0 bases. Germline CDR1 LNHDA, CDR2 SQIVND (reference sequence). The CDR3 contains 15 residues.